The TCR beta chain under discussion was sequenced for a study of blood T cell repertoires in COVID-19. J lost 5 bases, V lost 5 bases, and 4 bases had no gene match. CDR3 length equals 14 residues. CDR1 LNHDA and CDR2 SQIVND come from the germline V gene (reference sequence). Libraries were prepared by immunoSEQ multiplex PCR; TCRdb keeps only in-frame clonotypes and omits some of them. Among 150,000 or so clones, roughly 83% were seen once, and the ten largest hold 3.5% to 5%. Material for sequencing was PBMCs or T cells enriched from blood (not recorded which). This sequence originates from a woman aged 45 to 65 who had recovered from COVID-19. The chain joins TRBV19 to TRBJ1-4; 8 nucleotides agree with TRBD1. The chain's CDR3 is CASSSRQGNEKLFF. The CDR3 DNA is TGTGCCAGTAGTTCCCGACAGGGGAATGAAAAACTGTTTTTT.